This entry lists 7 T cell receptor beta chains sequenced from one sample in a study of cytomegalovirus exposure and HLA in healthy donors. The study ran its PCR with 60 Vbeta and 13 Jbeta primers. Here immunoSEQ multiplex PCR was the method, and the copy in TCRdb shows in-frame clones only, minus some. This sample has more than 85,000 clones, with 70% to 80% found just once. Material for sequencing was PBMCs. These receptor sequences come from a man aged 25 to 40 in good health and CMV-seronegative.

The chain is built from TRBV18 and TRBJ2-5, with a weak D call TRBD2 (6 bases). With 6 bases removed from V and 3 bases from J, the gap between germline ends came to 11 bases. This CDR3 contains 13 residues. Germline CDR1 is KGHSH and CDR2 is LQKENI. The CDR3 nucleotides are TGTGCCAGCTCTCGAGGGGAGGAAGAGACCCAGTACTTC. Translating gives CASSRGEEETQYF.

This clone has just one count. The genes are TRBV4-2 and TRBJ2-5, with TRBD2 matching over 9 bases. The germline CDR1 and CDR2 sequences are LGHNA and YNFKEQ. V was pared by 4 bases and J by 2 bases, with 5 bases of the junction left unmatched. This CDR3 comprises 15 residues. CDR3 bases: TGTGCCAGCAGCCCAGAGCGGGGGGTTCAAGAGACCCAGTACTTC. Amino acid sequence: CASSPERGVQETQYF.

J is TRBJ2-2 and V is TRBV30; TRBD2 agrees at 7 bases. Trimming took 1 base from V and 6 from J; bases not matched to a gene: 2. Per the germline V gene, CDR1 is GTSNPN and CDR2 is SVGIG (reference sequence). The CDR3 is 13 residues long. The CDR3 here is CAWSETSSGELFF. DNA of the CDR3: TGTGCCTGGAGTGAGACTAGCTCCGGGGAGCTGTTTTTT.

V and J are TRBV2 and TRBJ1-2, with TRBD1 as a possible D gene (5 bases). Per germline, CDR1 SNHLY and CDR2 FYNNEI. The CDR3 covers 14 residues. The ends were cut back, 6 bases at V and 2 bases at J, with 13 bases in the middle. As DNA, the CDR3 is TGTGCCAGCAGGGGGGAGGTTGAAAACTATGGCTACACCTTC. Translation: CASRGEVENYGYTF.

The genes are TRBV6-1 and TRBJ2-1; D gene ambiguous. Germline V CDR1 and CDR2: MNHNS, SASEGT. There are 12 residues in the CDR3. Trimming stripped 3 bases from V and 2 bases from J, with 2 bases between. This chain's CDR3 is CASSDTYNEQFF. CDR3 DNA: TGTGCCAGCAGTGATACCTACAATGAGCAGTTCTTC.

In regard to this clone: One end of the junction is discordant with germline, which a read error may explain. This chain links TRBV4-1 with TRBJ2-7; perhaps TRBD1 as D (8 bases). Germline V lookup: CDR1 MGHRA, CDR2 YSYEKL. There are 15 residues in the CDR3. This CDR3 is CASSKEDRDYVRQYF. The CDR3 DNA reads TGCGCCAGCAGCAAAGAGGACAGGGACTACGTTAGGCAGTACTTC.

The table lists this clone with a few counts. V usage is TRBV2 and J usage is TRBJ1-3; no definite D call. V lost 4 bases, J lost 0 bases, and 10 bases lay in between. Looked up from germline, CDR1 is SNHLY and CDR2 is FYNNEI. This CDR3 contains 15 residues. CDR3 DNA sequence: TGTGCCAGCAGTGCTGCAGGCTCCTCTGGAAACACCATATATTTT. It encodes CASSAAGSSGNTIYF. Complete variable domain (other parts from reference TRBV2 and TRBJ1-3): EPEVTQTPSHQVTQMGQEVILRCVPISNHLYFYWYRQILGQKVEFLVSFYNNEISEKSEIFDDQFSVERPDGSNFTLKIRSTKLEDSAMYFCASSAAGSSGNTIYFGEGSWLTVV.